This T cell receptor (beta chain) stems from a study of CD8+ T cells in alopecia areata. Documented treatment: oral pan-JAK inhibitor, 5-10 mg twice daily. The V and J ends lost 8 bases and 0 bases, in that order; junction bases with no gene match: 8. Germline CDR1 is ENHRY and CDR2 is SYGVKD. CDR3 length: 15 residues. In its sample, this clone was seen a few times. RNA, once extracted, was reverse transcribed into cDNA for use as the sequencing template. Measured with immunoSEQ multiplex PCR; TCRdb has only the in-frame clones, and not every one. The table records fewer than 350,000 clones, over 45% of them present only once.

This chain uses TRBV10-3 with TRBJ2-7; 9 bases agree with TRBD2. The source is a human donor with alopecia areata. Sequenced material: CD4+ T cells sorted from blood, taken at week 24, from a patient treated with tofacitinib. The CDR3 sequence is CAIGLAGQSSYEQYF. The DNA of the CDR3 is TGTGCCATCGGCCTAGCGGGACAGAGCTCCTACGAGCAGTACTTC.